These 21 T cell receptor beta chains originate from one sample sequenced in a study of CD8+ T cells in alopecia areata. Extraction of RNA preceded its reverse transcription into cDNA, which served as the sequencing template. Measured with immunoSEQ multiplex PCR; TCRdb has only the in-frame clones, and not every one. Here the sample spans 130,000 to 150,000 clones, around 87% being singletons. Sequencing was performed on CD8+ T cells sorted from blood, taken at week 0. The source of these receptors is a human donor with alopecia areata.

V and J are TRBV7-9 and TRBJ2-6, with D perhaps matching TRBD2 (7 bases). The CDR3 totals 18 residues. In germline, CDR1 is SEHNR, CDR2 FQNEAQ (reference sequence). The V and J ends lost 4 bases and 0 bases respectively, with 16 bases between them. DNA of the CDR3: TGTGCCAGCAGCTCGCGACAGGCGGGGGACTCTGGGGCCAACGTCCTGACTTTC. Protein product: CASSSRQAGDSGANVLTF.

This chain joins TRBV29-1 and TRBJ2-5, with D perhaps matching TRBD1 or TRBD2 (5 bases each). Trimming pared 0 bases from V and 9 bases from J, leaving 11 bases between. The CDR3 is 12 residues long. Germline V gene sequence: CDR1 SQVTM, CDR2 ANQGSEA. The CDR3 DNA is TGCAGCGTTGAAGACGGGACCTCGTCCCAGTACTTC. The encoded protein is CSVEDGTSSQYF. Full variable domain (missing parts from reference TRBV29-1 and TRBJ2-5): SAVISQKPSRDICQRGTSLTIQCQVDSQVTMMFWYRQQPGQSLTLIATANQGSEATYESGFVIDKFPISRPNLTFSTLTVSNMSPEDSSIYLCSVEDGTSSQYFGPGTRLLVL.

The chain has TRBV27 and TRBJ2-1, with a tentative D call TRBD2 (7 bases). The CDR3 consists of 16 residues. CDR1 and CDR2 from the germline V gene are MNHEY and SMNVEV (reference sequence). The V end was cut by 5 bases, the J end by 4 bases, with 18 bases between. The chain's CDR3 is CASSPGQAGAYNEQFF. For the CDR3, the DNA is TGTGCCAGCAGTCCCGGTCAGGCGGGGGCATACAATGAGCAGTTCTTC.

J is TRBJ2-1 and V is TRBV5-6; 13 bases match TRBD2. Germline values: CDR1 SGHDT, CDR2 YYEEEE. The length of the CDR3 is 16 residues. Losses at the gene ends were 0 bases for V and 9 bases for J; bases not matched to a gene: 6. CDR3: CASSLGLAGGLGEQFF. For the CDR3, the DNA is TGTGCCAGCAGCTTGGGACTAGCGGGGGGTCTCGGTGAGCAGTTCTTC.

The chain employs TRBV4-1 and TRBJ2-7, with 7 bases lining up with TRBD1. Germline V gene sequence: CDR1 MGHRA, CDR2 YSYEKL. This CDR3 is built from 17 residues. The trim removed 3 bases at V and 3 bases at J, leaving 14 bases unmatched. Here the CDR3 reads CASSQYPVKGAIYEQYF. For the CDR3, the DNA is TGCGCCAGCAGCCAGTACCCGGTAAAGGGGGCGATCTACGAGCAGTACTTC.

V gene TRBV7-8 combines with J gene TRBJ2-5; the match to TRBD2 covers 10 bases. The CDR3 consists of 16 residues. CDR1 SGHVS and CDR2 FQNEAQ come from the germline V gene. Trimming cost V 6 bases and J 5 bases; bases outside gene matches: 12. CDR3 protein: CASRWGNSGRRETQYF. The DNA for the CDR3 is TGTGCCAGCAGATGGGGTAATAGCGGGAGGAGGGAGACCCAGTACTTC.

The rearrangement links TRBV7-9 to TRBJ1-2; 8 bases map to TRBD1. There are 14 residues in the CDR3. V lost 5 bases, J lost 3 bases, and 5 bases stayed unmatched. Germline CDR1 and CDR2: SEHNR and FQNEAQ (reference sequence). The chain's CDR3 is CASSRQGLDYGYTF. CDR3 sequence (DNA): TGTGCCAGCAGCAGACAGGGGCTGGACTATGGCTACACCTTC.

V usage is TRBV4-1 and J usage is TRBJ2-7; tentatively, D is TRBD2 (5 bases). The V end was cut by 3 bases, the J end by 0 bases, with 9 bases between. Germline CDR1 and CDR2: MGHRA and YSYEKL. The CDR3 spans 14 residues. CDR3 region: CASSQSGSSYEQYF. The DNA for the CDR3 is TGCGCCAGCAGCCAGTCGGGAAGCTCCTACGAGCAGTACTTC.

The J gene is TRBJ2-1, the V gene TRBV29-1; no reliable D call. Between the trimmed V and J ends, which lost 4 bases and 6 bases, there was a span of 4 bases. The CDR3 extends over 10 amino acids. From germline, CDR1 is SQVTM and CDR2 ANQGSEA. CDR3 nucleotides: TGCAGCGTTGTAGGCAATGAGCAGTTCTTC. Encoded protein: CSVVGNEQFF.

V usage is TRBV27 and J usage is TRBJ2-1, with D tentatively TRBD2 (6 bases). Germline V gives CDR1 MNHEY, CDR2 SMNVEV (reference sequence). V gave up 4 bases and J gave up 4 bases, with 14 bases separating them. The CDR3 consists of 15 residues. For the CDR3, the DNA is TGTGCCAGCAGTTCCCGGGTAGCGGAGTACAATGAGCAGTTCTTC. Translated: CASSSRVAEYNEQFF.

This sequence joins TRBV25-1 and TRBJ2-2; 8 bases map to TRBD1. The CDR3 runs to 17 residues. J was trimmed by 6 bases and V by 0 bases; bases with no gene match: 9. Germline V gene lookup returns CDR1 MGHDK and CDR2 SYGVNS. Here the CDR3 DNA reads TGTGCCAGCAGTGAATATACCGACAGGGGCGGTCCCGGGGAGCTGTTTTTT. This sequence encodes CASSEYTDRGGPGELFF.

The genes are TRBV5-6 and TRBJ1-4, with no clear D. The germline V gene encodes CDR1 SGHDT and CDR2 YYEEEE. The CDR3 loop spans 16 amino acids. Deletions cut 3 bases from V and 4 bases from J, with 16 bases between. The CDR3 is CASSSIRGVSNEKLFF. Written as DNA, the CDR3 is TGTGCCAGCAGCTCGATTCGTGGGGTTAGTAATGAAAAACTGTTTTTT.

This CDR3 reads CSGVLTGAFGGYTF. The DNA of the CDR3 is TGCAGCGGCGTGCTGACAGGAGCTTTCGGTGGCTACACCTTC. V and J are TRBV29-1 and TRBJ1-2; TRBD1 is a possible D gene (6 bases). Trimming removed 7 bases at V and 7 bases at J, with 22 bases between. The CDR3 has 14 residues. Germline CDR1 SQVTM, CDR2 ANQGSEA.

The chain joins TRBV27 to TRBJ1-1; 7 nucleotides match TRBD1. This CDR3 spans 15 amino acids. Germline V lookup: CDR1 MNHEY, CDR2 SMNVEV (reference sequence). Losses at the gene ends were 5 bases for V and 1 base for J; bases not matched to a gene: 7. CDR3 coding DNA: TGTGCCAGCAGTACCCCACAGGGGAGGAACACTGAAGCTTTCTTT. It yields the protein CASSTPQGRNTEAFF.

V and J are TRBV27 and TRBJ1-4; maybe TRBD1 (5 bases). The V and J ends lost 2 bases and 8 bases respectively, with 15 bases between them. This CDR3 has 15 amino acids. CDR1 MNHEY and CDR2 SMNVEV come from the germline V gene (reference sequence). CDR3 nucleotide sequence: TGTGCCAGCAGTTTAAGGGGACGACTTGGCGAAAAACTGTTTTTT. Protein: CASSLRGRLGEKLFF.

A single count supports this clone. This rearrangement joins TRBV5-6 to TRBJ2-7; the match to TRBD2 covers 9 bases. CDR1 and CDR2 (germline): SGHDT, YYEEEE. Trimming took 4 bases from V and 2 from J; bases not matched to a gene: 13. The CDR3 has 17 residues. The DNA for the CDR3 is TGTGCCAGCAGCCCTACTGTCCGGACTAGCGAGCCCTACGAGCAGTACTTC. This gives the protein CASSPTVRTSEPYEQYF.

The chain has TRBV4-1 and TRBJ2-7; D may match TRBD1 or TRBD2 (5 bases each). V dropped 1 base and J dropped 1 base, with 8 bases sitting between them. There are 14 residues in the CDR3. CDR1 MGHRA and CDR2 YSYEKL come from the germline V gene. The CDR3 spells CASSQGDGSYEQYF. CDR3 in DNA: TGCGCCAGCAGCCAAGGGGACGGTTCCTACGAGCAGTACTTC.

This chain joins TRBV11-1 and TRBJ2-3, with 8 bases that match TRBD2. The CDR3 sequence is 15 residues long. In germline, CDR1 is SGHAT, CDR2 FQDESV (reference sequence). Trimming took 2 bases from V and 5 from J; bases not matched to a gene: 6. CDR3: CASSLISGSRDTQYF. The CDR3 region has the DNA TGTGCCAGCAGCTTAATCAGCGGGAGTCGAGATACGCAGTATTTT.

With respect to this clone: A read error may account for a junction end that differs from germline. This chain links TRBV10-3 with TRBJ1-2, with 7 nucleotides matching TRBD1. The CDR3 totals 15 residues. Germline V gives CDR1 ENHRY, CDR2 SYGVKD. CDR3: CASSQDRVPGYGYTF. DNA of the CDR3: TGTGCCAGCAGTCAAGACAGGGTCCCTGGGTATGGCTACACCTTC.

This clone was seen only once. The chain recombines TRBV11-2 with TRBJ2-3; D uncertain. This CDR3 contains 12 residues. Per germline, CDR1 SGHAT and CDR2 FQNNGV. The V end lost 5 bases, the J end lost 2 bases, and 5 bases lay between the germline ends. The CDR3 nucleotides read TGTGCCAGCAGCACCCACACAGATACGCAGTATTTT. This translates into CASSTHTDTQYF.

The chain couples TRBV27 to TRBJ2-6; D may be TRBD2 (6 bases). CDR1 MNHEY and CDR2 SMNVEV come from the germline V gene (reference sequence). CDR3 length: 16 amino acids. V was shortened by 0 bases and J by 2 bases, with 8 bases between the two germline ends. The CDR3 sequence is CASSLSAGPGANVLTF. The DNA of the CDR3 is TGTGCCAGCAGTTTATCCGCGGGGCCTGGGGCCAACGTCCTGACTTTC. Complete variable domain (other parts from reference TRBV27 and TRBJ2-6): EAQVTQNPRYLITVTGKKLTVTCSQNMNHEYMSWYRQDPGLGLRQIYYSMNVEVTDKGDVPEGYKVSRKEKRNFPLILESPSPNQTSLYFCASSLSAGPGANVLTFGAGSRLTVL.